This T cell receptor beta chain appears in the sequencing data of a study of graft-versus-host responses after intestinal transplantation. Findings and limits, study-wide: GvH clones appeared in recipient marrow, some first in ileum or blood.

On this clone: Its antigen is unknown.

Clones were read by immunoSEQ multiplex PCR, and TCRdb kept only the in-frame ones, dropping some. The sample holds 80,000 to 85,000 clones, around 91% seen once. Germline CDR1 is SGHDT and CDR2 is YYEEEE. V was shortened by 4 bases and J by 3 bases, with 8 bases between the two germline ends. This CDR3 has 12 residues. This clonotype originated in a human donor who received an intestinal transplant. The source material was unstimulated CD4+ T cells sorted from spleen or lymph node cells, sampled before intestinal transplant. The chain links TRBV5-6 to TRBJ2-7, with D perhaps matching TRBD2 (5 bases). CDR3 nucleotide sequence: TGTGCCAGCAGCGCGGGTGGCTACGAGCAGTACTTC. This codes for CASSAGGYEQYF.